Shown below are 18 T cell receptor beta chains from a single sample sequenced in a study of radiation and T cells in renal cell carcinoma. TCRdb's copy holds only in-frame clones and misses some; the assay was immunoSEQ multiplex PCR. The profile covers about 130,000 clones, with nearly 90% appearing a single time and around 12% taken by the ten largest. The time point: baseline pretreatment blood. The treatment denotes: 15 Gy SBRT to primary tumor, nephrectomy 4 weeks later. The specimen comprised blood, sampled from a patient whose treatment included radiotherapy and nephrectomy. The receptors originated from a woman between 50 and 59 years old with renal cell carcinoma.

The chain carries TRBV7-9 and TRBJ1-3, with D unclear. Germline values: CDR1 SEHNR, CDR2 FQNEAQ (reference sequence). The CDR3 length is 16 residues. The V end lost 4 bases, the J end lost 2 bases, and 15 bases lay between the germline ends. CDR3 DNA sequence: TGTGCCAGCAGCTCCGATAGGGCAAGGGCTGGAAACACCATATATTTT. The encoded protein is CASSSDRARAGNTIYF.

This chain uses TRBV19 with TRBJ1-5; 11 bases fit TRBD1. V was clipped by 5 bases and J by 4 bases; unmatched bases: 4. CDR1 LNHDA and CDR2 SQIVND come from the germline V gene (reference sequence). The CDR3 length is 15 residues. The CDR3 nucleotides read TGTGCCAGTAGTCCAGGGGACAGGGGGAATCAGCCCCAGCATTTT. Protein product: CASSPGDRGNQPQHF.

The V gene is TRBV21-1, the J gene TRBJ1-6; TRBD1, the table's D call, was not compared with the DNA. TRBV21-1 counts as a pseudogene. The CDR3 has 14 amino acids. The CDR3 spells CANPGTTYNSPLHF. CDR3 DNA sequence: TGTGCCAACCCCGGGACAACTTATAATTCACCCCTCCACTTT.

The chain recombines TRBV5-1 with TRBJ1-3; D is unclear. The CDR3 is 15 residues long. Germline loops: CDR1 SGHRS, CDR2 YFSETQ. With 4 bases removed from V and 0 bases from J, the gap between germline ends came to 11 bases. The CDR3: CASSAQASSGNTIYF. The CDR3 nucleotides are TGCGCCAGCAGCGCTCAGGCCTCCTCTGGAAACACCATATATTTT.

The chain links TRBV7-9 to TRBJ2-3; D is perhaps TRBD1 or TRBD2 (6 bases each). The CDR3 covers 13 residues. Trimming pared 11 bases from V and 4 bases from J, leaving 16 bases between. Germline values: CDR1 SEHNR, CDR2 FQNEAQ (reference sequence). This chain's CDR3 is CAQIAGEADTQYF. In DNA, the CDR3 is TGTGCCCAAATAGCAGGGGAGGCAGATACGCAGTATTTT.

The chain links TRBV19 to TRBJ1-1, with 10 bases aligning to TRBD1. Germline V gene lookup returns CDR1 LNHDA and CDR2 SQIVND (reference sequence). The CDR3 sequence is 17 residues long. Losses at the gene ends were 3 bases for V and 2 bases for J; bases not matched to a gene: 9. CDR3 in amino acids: CASSMRQGAPINTEAFF. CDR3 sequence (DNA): TGTGCCAGTAGTATGCGACAGGGGGCCCCGATTAACACTGAAGCTTTCTTT.

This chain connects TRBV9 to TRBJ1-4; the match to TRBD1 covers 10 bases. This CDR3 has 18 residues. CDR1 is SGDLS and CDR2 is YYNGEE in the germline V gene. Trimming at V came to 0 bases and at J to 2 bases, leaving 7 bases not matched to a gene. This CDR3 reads CASSVAGQGKGTNEKLFF. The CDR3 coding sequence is TGTGCCAGCAGCGTAGCGGGACAGGGGAAGGGGACTAATGAAAAACTGTTTTTT.

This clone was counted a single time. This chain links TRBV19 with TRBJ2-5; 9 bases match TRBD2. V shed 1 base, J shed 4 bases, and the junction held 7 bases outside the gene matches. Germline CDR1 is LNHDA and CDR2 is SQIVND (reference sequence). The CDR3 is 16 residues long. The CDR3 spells CASSIVAGGPGETQYF. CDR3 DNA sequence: TGTGCCAGTAGTATAGTTGCGGGGGGGCCCGGAGAGACCCAGTACTTC.

CDR3 bases: TGTGCCACCAGAGAAGACTACAGGGGGAATCAGCCCCAGCATTTT. Translated, it gives CATREDYRGNQPQHF. The chain combines TRBV15 with TRBJ1-5, with 8 bases lining up with TRBD1. Unmatched junction bases numbered 8, after V lost 6 bases and J lost 4 bases. This CDR3 is built from 15 residues. Germline V lookup: CDR1 LNHNV, CDR2 YYDKDF (reference sequence).

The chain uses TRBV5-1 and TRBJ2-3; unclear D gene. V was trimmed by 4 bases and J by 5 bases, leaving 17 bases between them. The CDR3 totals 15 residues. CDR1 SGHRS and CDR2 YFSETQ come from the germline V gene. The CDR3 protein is CASSAIIDVIDTQYF. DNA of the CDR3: TGCGCCAGCAGCGCGATTATCGATGTGATAGATACGCAGTATTTT.

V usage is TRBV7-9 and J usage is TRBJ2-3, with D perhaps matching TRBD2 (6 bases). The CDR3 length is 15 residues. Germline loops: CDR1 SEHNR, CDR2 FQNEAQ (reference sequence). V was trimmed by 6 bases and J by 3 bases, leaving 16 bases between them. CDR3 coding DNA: TGTGCCAGCAGAGTTAGCTGGGAGGTTACAGATACGCAGTATTTT. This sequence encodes CASRVSWEVTDTQYF.

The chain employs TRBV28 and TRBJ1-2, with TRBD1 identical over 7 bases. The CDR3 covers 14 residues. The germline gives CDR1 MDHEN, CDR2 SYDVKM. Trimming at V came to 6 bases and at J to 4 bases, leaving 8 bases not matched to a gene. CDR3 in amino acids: CASSPPGDSYGYTF. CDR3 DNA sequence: TGTGCCAGCAGCCCCCCGGGGGACAGCTATGGCTACACCTTC.

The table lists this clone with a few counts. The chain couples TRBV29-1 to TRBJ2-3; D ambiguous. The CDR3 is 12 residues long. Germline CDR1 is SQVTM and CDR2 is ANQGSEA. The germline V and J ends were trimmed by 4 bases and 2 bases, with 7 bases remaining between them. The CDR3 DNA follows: TGCAGCGTTGTTGAGTACACAGATACGCAGTATTTT. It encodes CSVVEYTDTQYF.

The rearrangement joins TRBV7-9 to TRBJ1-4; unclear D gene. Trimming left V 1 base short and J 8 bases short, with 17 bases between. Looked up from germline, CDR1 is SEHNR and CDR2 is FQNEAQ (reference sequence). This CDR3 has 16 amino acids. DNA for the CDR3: TGTGCCAGCAGCTTAGAGGTCCCTCCACTCTCCGAAAAACTGTTTTTT. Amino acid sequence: CASSLEVPPLSEKLFF.

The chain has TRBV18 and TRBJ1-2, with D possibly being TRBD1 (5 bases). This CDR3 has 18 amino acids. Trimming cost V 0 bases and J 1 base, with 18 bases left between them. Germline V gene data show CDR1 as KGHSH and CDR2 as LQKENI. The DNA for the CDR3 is TGTGCCAGCTCACCACCCGGGACCCCACTAAGGGATAACTATGGCTACACCTTC. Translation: CASSPPGTPLRDNYGYTF. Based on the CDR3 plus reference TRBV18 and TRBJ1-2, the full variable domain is NAGVMQNPRHLVRRRGQEARLRCSPMKGHSHVYWYRQLPEEGLKFMVYLQKENIIDESGMPKERFSAEFPKEGPSILRIQQVVRGDSAAYFCASSPPGTPLRDNYGYTFGSGTRLTVV.

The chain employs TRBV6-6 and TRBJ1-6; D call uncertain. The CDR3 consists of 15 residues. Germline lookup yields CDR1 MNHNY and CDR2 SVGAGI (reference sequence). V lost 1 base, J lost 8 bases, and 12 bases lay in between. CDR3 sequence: CASSYWTGGDSPLHF. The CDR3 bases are TGTGCCAGCAGTTACTGGACGGGTGGGGATTCACCCCTCCACTTT.

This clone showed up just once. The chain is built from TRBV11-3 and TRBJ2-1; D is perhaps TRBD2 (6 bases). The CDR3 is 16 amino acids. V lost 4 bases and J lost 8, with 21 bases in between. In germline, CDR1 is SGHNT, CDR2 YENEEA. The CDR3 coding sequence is TGTGCCAGCAGCTGGAGGGGCTACAATTTCGTCGATGAGCAGTTCTTC. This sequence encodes CASSWRGYNFVDEQFF.

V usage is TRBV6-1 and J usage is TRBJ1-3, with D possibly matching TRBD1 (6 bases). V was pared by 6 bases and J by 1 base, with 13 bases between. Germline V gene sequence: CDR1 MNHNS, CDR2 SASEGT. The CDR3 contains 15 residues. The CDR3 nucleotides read TGTGCCAGCAGGGAACAGGGAGCTTCTGGAAACACCATATATTTT. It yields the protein CASREQGASGNTIYF.